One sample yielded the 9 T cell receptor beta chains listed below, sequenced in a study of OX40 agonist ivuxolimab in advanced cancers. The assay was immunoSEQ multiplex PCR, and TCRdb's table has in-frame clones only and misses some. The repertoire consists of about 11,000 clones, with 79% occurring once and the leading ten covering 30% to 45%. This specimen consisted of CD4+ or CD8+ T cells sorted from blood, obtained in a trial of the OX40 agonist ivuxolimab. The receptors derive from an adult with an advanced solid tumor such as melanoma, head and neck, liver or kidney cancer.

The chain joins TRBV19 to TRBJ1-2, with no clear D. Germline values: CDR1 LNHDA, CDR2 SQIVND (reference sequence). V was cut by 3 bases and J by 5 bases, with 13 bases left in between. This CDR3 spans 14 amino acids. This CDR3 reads CASSIKGNRYGYTF. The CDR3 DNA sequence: TGTGCCAGTAGTATCAAAGGGAATAGGTATGGCTACACCTTC.

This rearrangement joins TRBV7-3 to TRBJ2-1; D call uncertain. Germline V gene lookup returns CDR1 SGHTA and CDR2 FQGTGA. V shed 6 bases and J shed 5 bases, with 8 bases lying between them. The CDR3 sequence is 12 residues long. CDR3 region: CASRAGDNEQFF. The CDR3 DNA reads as TGTGCCAGCAGGGCAGGCGACAATGAGCAGTTCTTC.

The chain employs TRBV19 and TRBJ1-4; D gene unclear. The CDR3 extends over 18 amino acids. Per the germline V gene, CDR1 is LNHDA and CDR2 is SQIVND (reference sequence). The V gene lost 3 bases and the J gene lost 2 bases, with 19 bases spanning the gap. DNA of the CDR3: TGTGCCAGTAGTATTCGGGCAGCCATCGCGGCGACTAATGAAAAACTGTTTTTT. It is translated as CASSIRAAIAATNEKLFF.

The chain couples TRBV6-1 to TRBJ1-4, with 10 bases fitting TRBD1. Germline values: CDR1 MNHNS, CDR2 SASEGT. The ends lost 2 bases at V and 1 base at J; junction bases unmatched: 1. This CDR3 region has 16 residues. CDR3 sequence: CASSERDRGTNEKLFF. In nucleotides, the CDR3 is TGTGCCAGCAGTGAAAGGGACAGGGGAACTAATGAAAAACTGTTTTTT.

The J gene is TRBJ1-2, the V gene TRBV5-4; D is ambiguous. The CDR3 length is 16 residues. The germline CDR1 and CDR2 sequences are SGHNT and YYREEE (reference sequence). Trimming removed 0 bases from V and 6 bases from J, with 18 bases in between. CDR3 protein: CASSLVPADYLDGYTF. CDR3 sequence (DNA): TGTGCCAGCAGCTTGGTTCCGGCAGACTACTTGGATGGCTACACCTTC.

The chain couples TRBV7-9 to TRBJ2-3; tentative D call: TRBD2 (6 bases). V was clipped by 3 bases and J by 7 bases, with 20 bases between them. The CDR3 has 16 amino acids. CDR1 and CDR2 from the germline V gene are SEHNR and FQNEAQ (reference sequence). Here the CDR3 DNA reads TGTGCCAGCAGCTTGCCGCGGGGAGGACTTGTAAATACGCAGTATTTT. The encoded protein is CASSLPRGGLVNTQYF.

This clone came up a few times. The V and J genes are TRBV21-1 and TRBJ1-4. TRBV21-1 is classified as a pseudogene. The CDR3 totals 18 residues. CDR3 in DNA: TGTGCCAGCAGCCCCCCCCCCGCGAGCAATTCAACTAATGAAAAACTGTTTTTT. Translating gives CASSPPPASNSTNEKLFF.

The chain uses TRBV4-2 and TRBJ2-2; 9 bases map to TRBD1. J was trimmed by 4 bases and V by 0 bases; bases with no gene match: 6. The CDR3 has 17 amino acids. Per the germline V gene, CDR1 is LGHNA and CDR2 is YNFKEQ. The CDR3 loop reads CASSQDGDRVATGELFF. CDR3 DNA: TGTGCCAGCAGCCAAGACGGGGACAGGGTTGCCACCGGGGAGCTGTTTTTT.

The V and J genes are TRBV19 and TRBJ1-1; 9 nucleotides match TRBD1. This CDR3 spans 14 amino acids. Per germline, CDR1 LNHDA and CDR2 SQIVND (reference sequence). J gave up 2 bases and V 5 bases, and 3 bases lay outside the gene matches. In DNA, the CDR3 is TGTGCCAGTAGTTGGGGACAGGGCAACACTGAAGCTTTCTTT. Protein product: CASSWGQGNTEAFF.